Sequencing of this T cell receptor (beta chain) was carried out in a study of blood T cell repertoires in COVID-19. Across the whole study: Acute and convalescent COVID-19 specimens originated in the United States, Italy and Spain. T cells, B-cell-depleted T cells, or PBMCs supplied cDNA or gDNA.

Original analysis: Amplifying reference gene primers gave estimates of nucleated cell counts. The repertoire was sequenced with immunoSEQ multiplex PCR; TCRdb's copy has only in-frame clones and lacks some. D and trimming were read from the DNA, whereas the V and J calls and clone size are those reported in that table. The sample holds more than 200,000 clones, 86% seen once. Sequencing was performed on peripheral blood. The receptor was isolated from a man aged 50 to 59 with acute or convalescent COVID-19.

CDR3 in DNA: TGTGCCAGTAAGGTGGGGGCGTCCGGGGAGCTGTTTTTT. Its translation is CASKVGASGELFF. The chain joins TRBV19 to TRBJ2-2; D is possibly TRBD1 (6 bases). Trimming took off 7 bases at V and 6 bases at J, with 12 bases between the two ends. The germline CDR1 and CDR2 sequences are LNHDA and SQIVND (reference sequence). This CDR3 region has 13 residues.